Each of the 30 T cell receptor beta chains below was sequenced from the same sample in a study of control samples from healthy donors and cancer patients. Profiling relied on immunoSEQ multiplex PCR, and the TCRdb table lists in-frame clones only, not all of them. The repertoire has 400,000 to 450,000 clones, 90% of them found once; the top ten carry about 6.3%. What was sequenced was PBMCs. The receptor set was obtained from a man aged 35 to 55 with head and neck cancer.

This clone appeared once. The rearrangement links TRBV21-1 to TRBJ1-5; the table's TRBD1 call for D was not verified on the DNA. TRBV21-1 is described as a pseudogene. CDR3 length equals 17 residues. The CDR3: CASSKGPEQITNQPQHF. The CDR3 nucleotides read TGTGCCAGCAGCAAAGGACCGGAACAGATTACCAATCAGCCCCAGCATTTT.

This chain connects TRBV18 to TRBJ1-5, with a tentative D call TRBD1 (6 bases). Trimming took off 1 base at V and 6 bases at J, with 13 bases between the two ends. The germline CDR1 and CDR2 sequences are KGHSH and LQKENI. The CDR3 totals 15 residues. The DNA of the CDR3 is TGTGCCAGCTCACCACAAGCTGGGGGCCTTCAGCCCCAGCATTTT. Translated, it gives CASSPQAGGLQPQHF.

The chain uses TRBV5-1 and TRBJ1-1, with 7 positions matching TRBD1. Trimming took 6 bases from V and 1 from J; bases not matched to a gene: 6. CDR3 length: 14 residues. Germline V gene data show CDR1 as SGHRS and CDR2 as YFSETQ. In DNA, the CDR3 is TGCGCCAGCAATACAGGGGCGGGGAACACTGAAGCTTTCTTT. It specifies CASNTGAGNTEAFF. Full variable domain (remainder filled in from reference TRBV5-1 and TRBJ1-1): KAGVTQTPRYLIKTRGQQVTLSCSPISGHRSVSWYQQTPGQGLQFLFEYFSETQRNKGNFPGRFSGRQFSNSRSEMNVSTLELGDSALYLCASNTGAGNTEAFFGQGTRLTVV.

This clone was seen only once. The chain is built from TRBV18 and TRBJ2-1, with D unresolved. Germline-derived CDR1 and CDR2 are KGHSH and LQKENI. The germline V and J ends were trimmed by 3 bases and 0 bases, with 15 bases remaining between them. CDR3 length: 17 residues. CDR3: CASSPFSLKSSYNEQFF. The CDR3 bases are TGTGCCAGCTCACCTTTTTCCCTGAAGAGCTCCTACAATGAGCAGTTCTTC.

This clone has just a few counts. The chain recombines TRBV6-5 with TRBJ2-7; TRBD1 is a possible D gene (6 bases). Trimming shortened V by 4 bases and J by 4 bases, and 8 bases separated the two germline ends. Germline CDR1 MNHEY, CDR2 SVGAGI. The CDR3 loop spans 12 amino acids. The CDR3, as DNA: TGTGCCAGCAGTTCGGGACATTACGAGCAGTACTTC. It is translated as CASSSGHYEQYF.

The V and J genes are TRBV9 and TRBJ2-7; perhaps TRBD2 as D (5 bases). Germline V gene data show CDR1 as SGDLS and CDR2 as YYNGEE. This CDR3 is built from 14 residues. Trimming removed 0 bases from V and 5 bases from J, with 12 bases in between. In DNA form, the CDR3 reads TGTGCCAGCAGCGTAGACGGGGAAGGCGACGAGCAGTACTTC. It is translated as CASSVDGEGDEQYF.

This clone was seen a few times. The chain employs TRBV3-1 (or the pseudogene TRBV3-2) and TRBJ2-5; D remains ambiguous. V was cut by 3 bases and J by 3 bases, with 17 bases left in between. The CDR3 consists of 16 residues. Germline-derived CDR1 and CDR2 are LGHDT and YNNKEL (reference sequence). This CDR3 reads CASSHTSEVPKETQYF. CDR3 sequence (DNA): TGTGCCAGCAGCCACACCTCCGAGGTCCCCAAAGAGACCCAGTACTTC.

This chain connects TRBV15 to TRBJ2-5, with a tentative D call TRBD1 (5 bases). The CDR3 runs to 14 residues. Trimming removed 0 bases from V and 5 bases from J, with 10 bases in between. The V gene's germline CDR1 is LNHNV and CDR2 YYDKDF (reference sequence). The CDR3 DNA reads TGTGCCACCAGCAGAGATCAGGGCATGGAGACCCAGTACTTC. Its protein is CATSRDQGMETQYF.

This clone was seen a handful of times. The rearrangement links TRBV7-3 to TRBJ2-7; the match to TRBD1 covers 12 bases. The V gene end was trimmed by 3 bases and the J gene end by 6 bases; junction bases not matched to a gene: 3. Germline V gene lookup returns CDR1 SGHTA and CDR2 FQGTGA. The CDR3 has 14 residues. CDR3 sequence (DNA): TGTGCCAGCAGCTTCGGGACAGGGGGCGCCGAGCAGTACTTC. Translating gives CASSFGTGGAEQYF.

This chain connects TRBV7-9 to TRBJ2-7, with TRBD2 identical over 8 bases. The germline CDR1 and CDR2 sequences are SEHNR and FQNEAQ (reference sequence). V trimming: 6 bases; J trimming: 3 bases; junction bases outside the gene matches: 4. The CDR3 contains 13 residues. The CDR3 is CASSRTSGYEQYF. The CDR3 DNA sequence: TGTGCCAGCAGTCGTACTAGCGGCTACGAGCAGTACTTC.

The gene calls are TRBV5-6 and TRBJ2-7; D unclear. Trimming stripped 5 bases from V and 2 bases from J, with 14 bases between. Germline CDR1 and CDR2: SGHDT and YYEEEE. The CDR3 sequence is 14 residues long. CDR3 nucleotides: TGTGCCAGCAGTTTAGTACGGGCCACCTACGAGCAGTACTTC. Protein sequence: CASSLVRATYEQYF.

The chain employs TRBV19 and TRBJ2-3, with D unclear. The V end lost 1 base, the J end lost 6 bases, and 11 bases lay between the germline ends. The CDR3 runs to 14 residues. The germline CDR1 and CDR2 sequences are LNHDA and SQIVND (reference sequence). The CDR3 protein is CASSIGLYDDTQYF. The CDR3 DNA reads as TGTGCCAGTAGTATAGGTCTTTATGATGATACGCAGTATTTT. The variable domain in full, completed from reference TRBV19 and TRBJ2-3, reads DGGITQSPKYLFRKEGQNVTLSCEQNLNHDAMYWYRQDPGQGLRLIYYSQIVNDFQKGDIAEGYSVSREKKESFPLTVTSAQKNPTAFYLCASSIGLYDDTQYFGPGTRLTVL.

The chain employs TRBV6-5 and TRBJ1-1; D is uncertain. The germline V gene encodes CDR1 MNHEY and CDR2 SVGAGI. V was trimmed by 2 bases and J by 4 bases, leaving 11 bases between them. The CDR3 runs 14 residues. CDR3 amino acids: CASSYGGPGTEAFF. In DNA, the CDR3 is TGTGCCAGCAGTTACGGAGGCCCTGGCACTGAAGCTTTCTTT.

This rearrangement joins TRBV19 to TRBJ2-3, with D hard to call. The CDR3 consists of 17 residues. Germline V lookup: CDR1 LNHDA, CDR2 SQIVND (reference sequence). V was shortened by 0 bases and J by 4 bases, with 17 bases between the two germline ends. The CDR3: CASSIDRSSHEADTQYF. DNA for the CDR3: TGTGCCAGTAGTATAGATCGAAGTAGCCATGAGGCAGATACGCAGTATTTT.

V gene TRBV10-3 combines with J gene TRBJ1-1; possibly TRBD1 for D (6 bases). CDR1 and CDR2 (germline): ENHRY, SYGVKD. V lost 8 bases to trimming and J lost 4 bases, with 23 bases between them. This CDR3 has 16 amino acids. The CDR3 loop reads CAIGGKGTGQGTEAFF. The CDR3 nucleotides are TGTGCCATCGGGGGCAAGGGAACGGGCCAAGGCACTGAAGCTTTCTTT.

This rearrangement joins TRBV30 to TRBJ1-2; possibly TRBD1 for D (5 bases). The CDR3 has 13 residues. Germline lookup yields CDR1 GTSNPN and CDR2 SVGIG (reference sequence). Trimming took 5 bases from V and 4 from J, leaving 14 bases between them. CDR3 DNA: TGTGCCTGGGGGACCCTCGACCTCTATGGCTACACCTTC. It encodes CAWGTLDLYGYTF.

This clone appeared once. This chain joins TRBV7-2 and TRBJ1-1, with D uncertain. Germline CDR1 is SGHTA and CDR2 is FQGNSA. V was clipped by 5 bases and J by 0 bases, with 7 bases between them. The CDR3 is 13 residues long. CDR3 residues: CASSPSLNTEAFF. The DNA for the CDR3 is TGTGCCAGCAGCCCCTCTCTGAACACTGAAGCTTTCTTT.

V usage is TRBV7-9 and J usage is TRBJ1-2; no reliable D call. Trimming removed 5 bases from V and 6 bases from J, with 19 bases in between. CDR3 size: 15 residues. Germline V gene lookup returns CDR1 SEHNR and CDR2 FQNEAQ (reference sequence). The CDR3 coding sequence is TGTGCCAGCAGCCCGAACGAGGGCGCCGGGGATGGCTACACCTTC. Translating it yields CASSPNEGAGDGYTF.

This clone turned up a few times. CDR3 sequence (DNA): TGTGCCAGCAGTCGAGGGACAGATTCATCCTACGAGCAGTACTTC. Its translation is CASSRGTDSSYEQYF. The chain joins TRBV6-6 to TRBJ2-7; 7 bases align to TRBD1. Germline CDR1 is MNHNY and CDR2 is SVGAGI (reference sequence). The junction had 8 bases not matched to a gene; V was cut back by 5 bases and J by 1 base. The CDR3 covers 15 residues.

Only one count was recorded for this clone. V usage is TRBV30 and J usage is TRBJ1-5; 9 bases align to TRBD1. Germline loops: CDR1 GTSNPN, CDR2 SVGIG (reference sequence). Germline trimming cut 2 bases from V and 6 bases from J; bases unmatched to any gene: 5. CDR3 size: 14 residues. The CDR3: CAWSPTGGGQPQHF. CDR3 DNA sequence: TGTGCCTGGAGTCCCACAGGGGGCGGTCAGCCCCAGCATTTT.

The chain joins TRBV11-2 to TRBJ1-1, with D hard to call. The CDR3 covers 14 residues. From germline, CDR1 is SGHAT and CDR2 FQNNGV. V dropped 0 bases and J dropped 10 bases, with 15 bases sitting between them. In nucleotides, the CDR3 is TGTGCCAGCAGCTTAGATGAAGGGTATCAAGGAGCTTTCTTT. Translating gives CASSLDEGYQGAFF. The full variable domain, its missing parts supplied by reference TRBV11-2 and TRBJ1-1, is EAGVAQSPRYKIIEKRQSVAFWCNPISGHATLYWYQQILGQGPKLLIQFQNNGVVDDSQLPKDRFSAERLKGVDSTLKIQPAKLEDSAVYLCASSLDEGYQGAFFGQGTRLTVV.

The count of this clone is one. V gene TRBV25-1 combines with J gene TRBJ2-3; perhaps TRBD2 as D (5 bases). Germline CDR1 reads MGHDK; CDR2 reads SYGVNS. CDR3 length: 13 amino acids. V lost 7 bases and J lost 6, with 14 bases in between. CDR3 region: CASTAQLVDTQYF. The CDR3 nucleotides are TGTGCCAGCACTGCACAACTAGTTGATACGCAGTATTTT.

This chain connects TRBV3-1 (or the pseudogene TRBV3-2) to TRBJ1-2; maybe TRBD1 (6 bases). Trimming took 3 bases from V and 8 from J, leaving 16 bases between them. This CDR3 has 14 residues. Germline-derived CDR1 and CDR2 are LGHDT and YNNKEL (reference sequence). The CDR3 loop reads CASSHPGGGSGYTF. Here the CDR3 DNA reads TGTGCCAGCAGCCATCCGGGGGGCGGATCGGGCTACACCTTC.

This clone was detected only once. This chain joins TRBV9 and TRBJ1-1; no reliable D call. There are 13 residues in the CDR3. The V end was cut by 4 bases, the J end by 5 bases, with 12 bases between. Germline V lookup: CDR1 SGDLS, CDR2 YYNGEE. CDR3 sequence reads: CASSQGRKTEAFF. DNA for the CDR3: TGTGCCAGCAGCCAAGGCAGAAAGACTGAAGCTTTCTTT.

In its sample, this clone was seen a few times. The rearrangement links TRBV27 to TRBJ2-1; the D is unclear. The CDR3 runs to 12 residues. CDR1 MNHEY and CDR2 SMNVEV come from the germline V gene (reference sequence). V was clipped by 4 bases and J by 7 bases, with 8 bases between them. Written as DNA, the CDR3 is TGTGCCAGCAGTTCCCTTGGGAATGAGCAGTTCTTC. It encodes CASSSLGNEQFF.

The chain is built from TRBV27 and TRBJ2-7; 9 bases match TRBD2. The CDR3 spans 15 residues. V trimming: 4 bases; J trimming: 0 bases; junction bases outside the gene matches: 4. The V gene's germline CDR1 is MNHEY and CDR2 SMNVEV (reference sequence). The CDR3 DNA is TGTGCCAGCAGTTCCCTAGCGGGGAGCTCCTACGAGCAGTACTTC. This codes for CASSSLAGSSYEQYF.

The J gene is TRBJ2-3, the V gene TRBV7-2, with TRBD2 matching 12 bases. Germline V CDR1 and CDR2: SGHTA, FQGNSA. The CDR3 consists of 14 residues. The V gene end was trimmed by 8 bases and the J gene end by 6 bases; junction bases not matched to a gene: 6. The CDR3 nucleotides read TGTGCCAGCCAACTAGCGGGGGGCTTCGATACGCAGTATTTT. This gives the protein CASQLAGGFDTQYF. Combining the CDR3 with reference TRBV7-2 and TRBJ2-3 gives the whole variable domain GAGVSQSPSNKVTEKGKDVELRCDPISGHTALYWYRQSLGQGLEFLIYFQGNSAPDKSGLPSDRFSAERTGGSVSTLTIQRTQQEDSAVYLCASQLAGGFDTQYFGPGTRLTVL.

The rearrangement uses TRBV9 and TRBJ2-2; 16 nucleotides agree with TRBD2. The germline V gene has CDR1 SGDLS and CDR2 YYNGEE. V was clipped by 0 bases and J by 7 bases; unmatched bases: 15. CDR3 length equals 21 residues. DNA of the CDR3: TGTGCCAGCAGCGTAGCCCACTCCGGGACTAGCGGGAGGGCCGCGGTCGGGGAGCTGTTTTTT. Translating it yields CASSVAHSGTSGRAAVGELFF.

The rearrangement uses TRBV5-1 and TRBJ2-1, with D perhaps matching TRBD2 (5 bases). V lost 0 bases to trimming and J lost 10 bases, with 17 bases between them. The germline gives CDR1 SGHRS, CDR2 YFSETQ. The CDR3 is 15 residues long. In DNA form, the CDR3 reads TGCGCCAGCAGCTTGGTGGACTCCGCGAGGGAGGAGCAGTTCTTC. Translation gives CASSLVDSAREEQFF.

Only a few counts were recorded for this clone. The gene calls are TRBV5-1 and TRBJ2-5; 10 nucleotides match TRBD1. The CDR3 is made up of 16 amino acids. The junction had 8 bases not matched to a gene; V was cut back by 1 base and J by 5 bases. The germline gives CDR1 SGHRS, CDR2 YFSETQ. CDR3 sequence (DNA): TGCGCCAGCAGCTTGTTCGGGACAGGGGTGGGGGAGACCCAGTACTTC. This translates into CASSLFGTGVGETQYF.